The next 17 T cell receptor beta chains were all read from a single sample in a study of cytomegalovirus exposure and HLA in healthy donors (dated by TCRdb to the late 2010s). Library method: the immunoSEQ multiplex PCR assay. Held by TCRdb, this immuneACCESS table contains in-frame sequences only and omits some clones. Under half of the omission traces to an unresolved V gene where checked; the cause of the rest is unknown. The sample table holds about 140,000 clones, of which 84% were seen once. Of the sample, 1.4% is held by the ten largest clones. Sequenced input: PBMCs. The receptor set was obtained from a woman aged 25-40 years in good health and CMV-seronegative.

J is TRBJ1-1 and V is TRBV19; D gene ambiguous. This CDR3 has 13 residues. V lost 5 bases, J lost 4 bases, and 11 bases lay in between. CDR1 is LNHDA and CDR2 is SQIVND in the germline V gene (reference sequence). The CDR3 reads CASSPRVVTEAFF. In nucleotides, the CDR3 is TGTGCCAGTAGTCCCCGGGTGGTCACTGAAGCTTTCTTT.

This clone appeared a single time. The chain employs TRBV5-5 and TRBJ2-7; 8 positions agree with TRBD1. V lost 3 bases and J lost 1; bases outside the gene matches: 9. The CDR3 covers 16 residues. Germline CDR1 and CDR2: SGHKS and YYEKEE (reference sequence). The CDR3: CASSWGDRPSSYEQYF. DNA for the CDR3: TGTGCCAGCAGCTGGGGGGACAGGCCCTCTTCCTACGAGCAGTACTTC.

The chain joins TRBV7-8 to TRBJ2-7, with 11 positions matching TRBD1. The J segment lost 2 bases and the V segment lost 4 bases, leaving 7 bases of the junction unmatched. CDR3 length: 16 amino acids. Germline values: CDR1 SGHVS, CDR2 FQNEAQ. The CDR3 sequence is CASSSPPGQGAYEQYF. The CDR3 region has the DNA TGTGCCAGCAGCTCGCCGCCGGGACAGGGGGCCTACGAGCAGTACTTC.

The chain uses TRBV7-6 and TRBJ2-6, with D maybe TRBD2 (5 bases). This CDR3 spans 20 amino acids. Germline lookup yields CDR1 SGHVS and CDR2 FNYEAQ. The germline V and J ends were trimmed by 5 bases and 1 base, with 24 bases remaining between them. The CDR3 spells CASSVDNEVGVGSGANVLTF. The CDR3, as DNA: TGTGCCAGCAGCGTCGACAACGAGGTCGGGGTAGGGTCTGGGGCCAACGTCCTGACTTTC. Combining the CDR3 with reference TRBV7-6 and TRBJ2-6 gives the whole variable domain GAGVSQSPRYKVTKRGQDVALRCDPISGHVSLYWYRQALGQGPEFLTYFNYEAQQDKSGLPNDRFSAERPEGSISTLTIQRTEQRDSAMYRCASSVDNEVGVGSGANVLTFGAGSRLTVL.

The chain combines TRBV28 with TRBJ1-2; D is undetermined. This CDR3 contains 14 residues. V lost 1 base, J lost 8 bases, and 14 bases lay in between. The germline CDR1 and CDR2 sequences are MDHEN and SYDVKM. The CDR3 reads CASSLFVGREGYTF. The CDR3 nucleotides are TGTGCCAGCAGTTTATTTGTCGGGAGGGAGGGCTACACCTTC.

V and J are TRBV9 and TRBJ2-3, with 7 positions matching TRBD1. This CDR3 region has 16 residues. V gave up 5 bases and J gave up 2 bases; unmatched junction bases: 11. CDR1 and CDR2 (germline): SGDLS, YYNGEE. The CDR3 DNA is TGTGCCAGCAGTGCGAGGGACAGTTACCCCACAGATACGCAGTATTTT. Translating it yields CASSARDSYPTDTQYF.

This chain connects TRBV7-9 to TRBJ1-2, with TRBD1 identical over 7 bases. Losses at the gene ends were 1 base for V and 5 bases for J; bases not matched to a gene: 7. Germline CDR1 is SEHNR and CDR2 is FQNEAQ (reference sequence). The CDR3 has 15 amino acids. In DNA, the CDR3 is TGTGCCAGCAGCTTAGGAGGGGGCGAAGGTTATGGCTACACCTTC. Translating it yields CASSLGGGEGYGYTF.

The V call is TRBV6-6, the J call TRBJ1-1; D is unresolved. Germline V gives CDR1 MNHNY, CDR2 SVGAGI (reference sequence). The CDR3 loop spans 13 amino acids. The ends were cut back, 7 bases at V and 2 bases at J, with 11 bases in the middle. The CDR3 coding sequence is TGTGCCAGCATAGTTCCCGAAAACACTGAAGCTTTCTTT. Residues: CASIVPENTEAFF.

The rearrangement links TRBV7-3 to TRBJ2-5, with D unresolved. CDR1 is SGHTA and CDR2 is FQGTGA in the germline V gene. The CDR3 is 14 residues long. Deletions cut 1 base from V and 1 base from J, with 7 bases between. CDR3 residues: CASSLNAFQETQYF. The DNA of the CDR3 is TGTGCCAGCAGCTTAAATGCGTTCCAAGAGACCCAGTACTTC.

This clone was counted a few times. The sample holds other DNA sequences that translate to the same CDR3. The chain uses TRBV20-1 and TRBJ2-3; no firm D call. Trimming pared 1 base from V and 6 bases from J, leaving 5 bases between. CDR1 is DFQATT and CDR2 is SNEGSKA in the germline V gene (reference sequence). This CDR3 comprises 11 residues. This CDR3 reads CSARVSDTQYF. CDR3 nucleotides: TGCAGTGCTAGAGTCTCCGATACGCAGTATTTT.

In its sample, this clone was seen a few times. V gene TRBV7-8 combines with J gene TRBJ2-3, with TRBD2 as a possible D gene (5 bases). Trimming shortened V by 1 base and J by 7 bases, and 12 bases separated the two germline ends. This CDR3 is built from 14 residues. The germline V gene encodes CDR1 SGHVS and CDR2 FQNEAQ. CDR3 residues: CASSLGGFWYTQYF. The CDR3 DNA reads TGTGCCAGCAGCTTAGGAGGGTTCTGGTATACGCAGTATTTT.

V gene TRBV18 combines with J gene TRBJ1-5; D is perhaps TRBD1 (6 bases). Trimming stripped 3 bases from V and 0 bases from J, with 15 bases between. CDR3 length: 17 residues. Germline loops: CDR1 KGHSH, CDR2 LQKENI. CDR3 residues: CASSPAGGPPSNQPQHF. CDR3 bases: TGTGCCAGCTCACCCGCGGGGGGGCCACCTAGCAATCAGCCCCAGCATTTT.

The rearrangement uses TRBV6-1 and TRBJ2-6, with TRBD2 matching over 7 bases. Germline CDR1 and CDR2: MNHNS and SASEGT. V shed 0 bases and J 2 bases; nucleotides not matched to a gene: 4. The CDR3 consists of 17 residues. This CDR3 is CASSEARGSAGANVLTF. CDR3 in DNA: TGTGCCAGCAGTGAAGCGCGGGGGTCAGCTGGGGCCAACGTCCTGACTTTC.

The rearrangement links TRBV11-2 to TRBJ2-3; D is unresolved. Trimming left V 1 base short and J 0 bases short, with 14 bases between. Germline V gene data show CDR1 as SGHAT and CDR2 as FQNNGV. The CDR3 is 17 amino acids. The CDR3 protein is CASSLVRVLGSTDTQYF. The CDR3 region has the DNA TGTGCCAGCAGCTTAGTTCGGGTCTTAGGAAGCACAGATACGCAGTATTTT.

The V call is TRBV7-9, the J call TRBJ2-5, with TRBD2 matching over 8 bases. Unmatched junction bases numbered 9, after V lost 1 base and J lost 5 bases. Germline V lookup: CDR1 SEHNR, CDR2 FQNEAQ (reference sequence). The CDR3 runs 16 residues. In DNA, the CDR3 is TGTGCCAGCAGCTTAGGCAGCGGGGGAGCTTCGGAGACCCAGTACTTC. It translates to CASSLGSGGASETQYF.

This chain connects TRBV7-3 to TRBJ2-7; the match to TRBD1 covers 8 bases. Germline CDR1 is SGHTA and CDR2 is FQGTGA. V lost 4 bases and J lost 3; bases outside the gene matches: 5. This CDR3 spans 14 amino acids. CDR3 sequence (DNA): TGTGCCAGCAGCTCAAAAGGGACAGGCTACGAGCAGTACTTC. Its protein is CASSSKGTGYEQYF.

CDR3 sequence reads: CASSAFTSGGQETQYF. The CDR3 DNA sequence: TGTGCCAGCAGCGCATTTACTAGCGGGGGCCAAGAGACCCAGTACTTC. The V call is TRBV9, the J call TRBJ2-5; 11 nucleotides align to TRBD2. CDR1 is SGDLS, CDR2 YYNGEE, per germline. The ends lost 3 bases at V and 1 base at J; junction bases unmatched: 5. This CDR3 is 16 amino acids long.